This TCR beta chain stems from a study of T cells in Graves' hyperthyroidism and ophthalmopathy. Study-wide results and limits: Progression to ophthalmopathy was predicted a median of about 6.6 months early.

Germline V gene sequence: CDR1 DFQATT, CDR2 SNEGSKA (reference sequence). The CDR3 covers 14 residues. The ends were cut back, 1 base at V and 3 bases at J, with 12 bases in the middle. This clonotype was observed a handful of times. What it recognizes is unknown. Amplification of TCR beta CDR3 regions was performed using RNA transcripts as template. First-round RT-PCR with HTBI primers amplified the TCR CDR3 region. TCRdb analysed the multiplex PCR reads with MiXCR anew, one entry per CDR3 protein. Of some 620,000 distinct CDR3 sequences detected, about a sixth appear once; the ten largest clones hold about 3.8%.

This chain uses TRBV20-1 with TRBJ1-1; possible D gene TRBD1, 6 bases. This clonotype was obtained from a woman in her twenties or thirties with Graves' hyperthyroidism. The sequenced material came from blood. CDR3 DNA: TGCAGTGCTAGAGTAGGGGGGCCGGACACTGAAGCTTTCTTT. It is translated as CSARVGGPDTEAFF.